This T cell receptor beta chain is from a study of blood T cell repertoires in COVID-19 (dated by TCRdb to about 2020). Study-level background: Samples from collaborators originated in the United States, Italy and Spain and spanned both the acute and convalescent phases of COVID-19. Deeply sampled blood TCRbeta repertoires from subjects exposed to, actively infected with, or recovered from COVID-19 were included in the dataset. The sample metadata nearly always contained a de-identified subject ID, COVID-19 status, age in years and sex. The prospective study material was composed of cDNA or gDNA derived from T cells, B-cell-depleted T cells, or PBMCs. Samples came from the ongoing ImmuneRACE study (first 160 participants) plus 1,254 subjects from 6 global collaborators. Where available, HLA class I and class II types were taken from metadata supplied by the sample provider and were not determined by assay-based typing. A freely available public database, intended as a resource for researchers studying the immune response to SARS-CoV-2, is where the repertoires were released. Overall results and qualifications from the work: How much clinical and demographic metadata was included differed by source and by participant, and the metadata was provided uncurated.

As to this clone: What antigen it recognizes has not been identified. Base qualities are not at hand, and no much larger clone is one base apart.

TCRbeta CDR3 regions were amplified from genomic DNA using the immunoSEQ Assay, a bias-controlled multiplex PCR. As for the original processing: The number of nucleated cells in each sample was estimated by amplification of reference gene primers within the assay. To quantify the absolute abundance of each unique TCRbeta CDR3 rearrangement, sequence reads were collapsed and filtered. For each sample, productive Simpson clonality was calculated as the square root of Simpson's diversity index over productive rearrangements. In its TCRdb copy, this immuneACCESS table keeps in-frame sequences only and misses some clones. Where compared with another copy, unresolved V genes explain less than half of these, and the others have no known cause. The V and J calls and clone size come from that table; D and trimming were worked out from the DNA. Within this sample are some 110,000 clones, with roughly 85% of them counted one time only. Together, the top ten hold 1.1% to 1.5% of the sample.

Collaborating institutions collected whole blood in K2EDTA tubes following their own protocols. For TCRbeta analysis, collaborator samples were shipped as frozen whole blood, as isolated PBMCs, or as DNA extracted from either sample type. This clonotype was sampled from a man aged 35 to 55 with acute or convalescent COVID-19. Sequencing used peripheral blood.

CDR3 reads: CASSDPGTFTDTQYF. The DNA reads as follows: TGTGCCAGCAGTGACCCCGGGACTTTCACAGATACGCAGTATTTT. Recombination connected TRBV6-6 to TRBJ2-3; the best D guess is TRBD2, with 6 bases matching. The CDR1 and CDR2 encoded by the germline V gene (reference sequence) are MNHNY and SVGAGI. The CDR3 goes from the cysteine to the phenylalanine over 15 residues. This entry keeps only the CDR3 DNA: 45 bases, framed from base 1. V is reduced by 5 bases and J by 2 bases, leaving a spacing of 14 bases between them.